Given below is one T cell receptor (beta chain) in context. The method was immunoSEQ multiplex PCR; TCRdb's version includes in-frame clones alone and lacks a portion of them. In the table there are roughly 90,000 clones, over 85% of which are singletons. This specimen comes from a study of technical replicates of blood from several donors. V lost 4 bases and J lost 1; bases outside the gene matches: 1. The CDR3 is 14 amino acids. Germline V gives CDR1 SEHNR, CDR2 FQNEAQ (reference sequence). This chain uses TRBV7-9 with TRBJ1-1; 9 bases map to TRBD1. The sample was T cells isolated from PBMCs. This sequence was found in a human donor in good health. The CDR3 loop is CASSYRGRNTEAFF. CDR3 sequence (DNA): TGTGCCAGCAGCTACAGGGGGCGGAACACTGAAGCTTTCTTT.